These T cell receptor beta chains were read from a single sample in a study of blood T cell repertoires in COVID-19. Data came from immunoSEQ multiplex PCR; TCRdb stores just in-frame clones and leaves some out. The table lists around 430,000 clones, around 89% of them singletons. The material sequenced was peripheral blood. These receptors originate from a woman aged 50 to 65 with COVID-19, enrolled during active disease. Each CDR3 is given with its conserved first and last residue. A D gene is named only where the DNA matches it firmly. Clone size is shown for a subset of rows, as once, few, many or a class of expanded clone.

d_call,clone_size,v_call,j_call,cdr3_aa,cdr3_nt
-,-,TRBV4-1,TRBJ1-1,CASSQDGRPTGPNTEAFF,TGCGCCAGCAGCCAAGATGGCCGCCCTACAGGGCCGAACACTGAAGCTTTCTTT
-,-,TRBV2,TRBJ1-5,CASASQGANQPQHF,TGTGCCAGCGCCTCACAGGGAGCCAATCAGCCCCAGCATTTT
TRBD1,-,TRBV10-3,TRBJ1-1,CAISERGPGQGKKDTEAFF,TGTGCCATCAGTGAGAGGGGACCGGGACAGGGGAAGAAGGACACTGAAGCTTTCTTT
-,-,TRBV19,TRBJ1-1,CASSIDGGSRFNTEAFF,TGTGCCAGTAGTATAGATGGAGGCAGTAGATTCAACACTGAAGCTTTCTTT
TRBD1,-,TRBV27,TRBJ1-2,CASSLYSPAGGEGGYTF,TGTGCCAGCAGTTTATACTCCCCGGCAGGGGGCGAGGGTGGCTACACCTTC
-,-,TRBV19,TRBJ1-1,CASSPRGGQGTEAFF,TGTGCCAGTAGTCCCCGGGGAGGTCAGGGTACTGAAGCTTTCTTT
TRBD1,-,TRBV7-2,TRBJ1-1,CASSFGTGVEAFF,TGTGCCAGCAGCTTTGGGACAGGGGTTGAAGCTTTCTTT
TRBD2,-,TRBV19,TRBJ2-1,CASSRFTSGGANEQFF,TGTGCCAGTAGTAGGTTTACTAGCGGGGGGGCGAATGAGCAGTTCTTC
TRBD1,-,TRBV5-1,TRBJ2-3,CASSLLGQGVMDTQYF,TGCGCCAGCAGCTTGTTGGGACAGGGGGTCATGGATACGCAGTATTTT
TRBD1,few,TRBV28,TRBJ2-1,CASGVGDRDYNEQFF,TGTGCCAGTGGGGTTGGGGACAGGGACTACAATGAGCAGTTCTTC
TRBD1,-,TRBV29-1,TRBJ1-2,CSVEDRAGYTF,TGCAGCGTTGAGGACAGGGCTGGCTACACCTTC
-,-,TRBV24-1,TRBJ1-2,CATLAAANYGYTF,TGTGCCACCCTCGCAGCGGCTAACTATGGCTACACCTTC
TRBD1,-,TRBV9,TRBJ1-1,CASSARDRGRLDTEAFF,TGTGCCAGCAGCGCCCGAGACAGGGGGCGATTGGACACTGAAGCTTTCTTT
-,-,TRBV6-5,TRBJ1-1,CAGRGGGTEAFF,TGTGCCGGAAGGGGTGGGGGGACTGAAGCTTTCTTT
-,-,TRBV28,TRBJ2-6,CASRTGENLIGGANVLTF,TGTGCCAGCAGGACCGGGGAGAATCTGATCGGTGGGGCCAACGTCCTGACTTTC
TRBD1,-,TRBV12-3/TRBV12-4,TRBJ2-1,CASSLARRQGQFF,TGTGCCAGCAGTTTGGCGCGTCGACAGGGGCAGTTCTTC
TRBD1,-,TRBV2,TRBJ1-5,CASRVGGRTQHF,TGTGCCAGCAGAGTAGGGGGCCGGACCCAGCATTTT
-,-,TRBV3-1/TRBV3-2,TRBJ1-6,CASSQDRPYGGVYRALHF,TGTGCCAGCAGCCAAGATAGGCCCTATGGGGGGGTTTACCGGGCCCTCCACTTT
-,-,TRBV29-1,TRBJ1-1,CSVILGRSTEAFF,TGCAGCGTAATACTAGGGAGGAGTACTGAAGCTTTCTTT
TRBD2,-,TRBV3-1/TRBV3-2,TRBJ2-3,CASSQDYSGGGGTQYF,TGTGCCAGCAGCCAAGATTACAGCGGGGGAGGTGGGACGCAGTATTTT
-,-,TRBV19,TRBJ1-5,CASSGGGSPGPQHF,TGTGCCAGTAGTGGGGGCGGGTCCCCGGGGCCCCAGCATTTT
TRBD2,once,TRBV7-9,TRBJ2-5,CASSLPPGSGGQETQYF,TGTGCCAGCAGCCTCCCCCCGGGTAGCGGGGGACAAGAGACCCAGTACTTC
-,-,TRBV9,TRBJ1-4,CASSVEGRGNEKLFF,TGTGCCAGCAGCGTAGAGGGTAGGGGAAATGAAAAACTGTTTTTT
-,-,TRBV10-3,TRBJ1-2,CAIFEARGYTF,TGTGCCATCTTCGAGGCACGTGGCTACACCTTC
TRBD2,-,TRBV19,TRBJ2-1,CASIRSGGLNEQFF,TGTGCCAGTATCCGGTCGGGAGGCCTCAATGAGCAGTTCTTC
-,-,TRBV5-1,TRBJ2-5,CASSGGVQETQYF,TGCGCCAGCAGCGGCGGGGTACAAGAGACCCAGTACTTC
-,-,TRBV28,TRBJ2-3,CASSPRGGEADTQYF,TGTGCCAGCAGTCCTCGCGGCGGGGAGGCGGATACGCAGTATTTT
TRBD2,-,TRBV2,TRBJ2-3,CASSGLAGGIDTQYF,TGTGCCAGCAGCGGACTAGCGGGGGGTATAGATACGCAGTATTTT
-,few,TRBV11-2,TRBJ1-1,CASSLSMNTEAFF,TGTGCCAGCAGCTTGTCCATGAACACTGAAGCTTTCTTT
-,-,TRBV11-2,TRBJ2-3,CASSLLASGFTDTQYF,TGTGCCAGCAGCTTACTAGCCAGCGGATTCACAGATACGCAGTATTTT
TRBD1,-,TRBV29-1,TRBJ1-4,CSASTGGGEKLFF,TGCAGCGCATCGACAGGGGGCGGTGAAAAACTGTTTTTT
TRBD1,-,TRBV5-1,TRBJ1-5,CASSLTPGGDQPQHF,TGCGCCAGCAGCTTGACTCCAGGGGGCGATCAGCCCCAGCATTTT
-,-,TRBV7-8,TRBJ2-7,CASSPLYRSSYEQYF,TGTGCCAGCAGCCCCCTGTACCGGAGCTCCTACGAGCAGTACTTC
-,-,TRBV6-4,TRBJ1-6,CASRQDRGAPLHF,TGTGCCAGCAGGCAAGACCGGGGTGCACCCCTCCACTTT
TRBD1,-,TRBV6-5,TRBJ1-6,CVAGQGNSPLHF,TGTGTCGCGGGACAGGGTAATTCACCCCTCCACTTT
-,-,TRBV27,TRBJ1-5,CASKPQGNQPQHF,TGTGCCAGCAAGCCCCAGGGGAATCAGCCCCAGCATTTT
TRBD1,once,TRBV30,TRBJ1-2,CAWWTGRGYGYTF,TGTGCCTGGTGGACAGGGAGGGGCTATGGCTACACCTTC
-,-,TRBV10-2,TRBJ1-5,CASNRYSNQPQHF,TGCGCCAGTAATAGATATAGCAATCAGCCCCAGCATTTT
TRBD2,-,TRBV5-1,TRBJ2-3,CASSLAGPTDTQYF,TGCGCCAGCAGCTTAGCGGGGCCCACAGATACGCAGTATTTT
-,once,TRBV28,TRBJ1-5,CASSVRGRSNQPQHF,TGTGCCAGCAGTGTAAGGGGTAGGAGTAATCAGCCCCAGCATTTT
TRBD1,-,TRBV6-6,TRBJ1-5,CASRTQGMGNQPQHF,TGTGCCAGCAGAACACAGGGGATGGGCAATCAGCCCCAGCATTTT
-,-,TRBV3-1/TRBV3-2,TRBJ2-7,CASSQGVPGYEQYF,TGTGCCAGCAGCCAAGGGGTCCCGGGCTACGAGCAGTACTTC
-,-,TRBV5-4,TRBJ1-1,CASSLESRRGAFF,TGTGCCAGCAGCTTGGAGTCTCGGCGGGGCGCTTTCTTT
TRBD1,few,TRBV18,TRBJ1-2,CASSRQGDYGYTF,TGTGCCAGCTCCCGACAGGGAGACTATGGCTACACCTTC
-,-,TRBV6-5,TRBJ1-6,CASSLISGSPLHF,TGTGCCAGCAGCCTGATAAGCGGTTCTCCCCTCCACTTT
-,-,TRBV19,TRBJ1-5,CASSIDSGVPQPQHF,TGTGCCAGTAGTATAGATTCGGGGGTCCCTCAGCCCCAGCATTTT
-,-,TRBV28,TRBJ2-3,CASSPSTGGVTDTQYF,TGTGCCAGCAGCCCCAGTACGGGGGGCGTCACAGATACGCAGTATTTT
TRBD1,-,TRBV9,TRBJ2-3,CASSLEGARSDTQYF,TGTGCCAGCAGCCTAGAGGGGGCGAGGTCAGATACGCAGTATTTT
-,-,TRBV12-3/TRBV12-4,TRBJ2-7,CASSLQTRNEQYF,TGTGCCAGCAGTTTGCAAACTAGGAACGAGCAGTACTTC
-,-,TRBV28,TRBJ1-6,CASRQLYNSPLHF,TGTGCCAGCAGGCAGTTGTATAATTCACCCCTCCACTTT
-,once,TRBV2,TRBJ1-2,CASSENTGMLGYTF,TGTGCCAGCAGTGAAAATACAGGGATGCTCGGCTACACCTTC
-,-,TRBV9,TRBJ1-1,CASSPEVRGSEAFF,TGTGCCAGCAGCCCCGAAGTCCGGGGGTCTGAAGCTTTCTTT
-,-,TRBV19,TRBJ1-5,CASREAGLQPQHF,TGTGCCAGTAGGGAGGCGGGACTTCAGCCCCAGCATTTT
-,-,TRBV4-1,TRBJ1-2,CASSTTNYGYTF,TGCGCCAGCAGCACAACGAACTATGGCTACACCTTC
-,-,TRBV10-1,TRBJ2-1,CASSENRPSEQFF,TGCGCCAGCAGTGAAAACCGACCTAGCGAGCAGTTCTTC
TRBD1,-,TRBV12-5,TRBJ1-5,CASGLIQGAGNQPQHF,TGTGCTAGTGGTTTAATACAGGGGGCTGGCAATCAGCCCCAGCATTTT
-,-,TRBV10-3,TRBJ1-5,CAISEPGYNQPQHF,TGTGCCATCAGTGAGCCAGGGTACAATCAGCCCCAGCATTTT
TRBD1,few,TRBV2,TRBJ1-5,CASSRDSKQPQHF,TGTGCCAGCAGTAGGGACAGTAAACAGCCCCAGCATTTT